The clone carrying this T cell receptor (beta chain) was detected only a few times. MiXCR, applied by TCRdb to the 5' RACE reads, yields one record per CDR3 protein. The sample has 93,000 or so distinct CDR3 sequences, 10% to 11% seen once. The entry originates in a study of neurological immune-mediated disorders. Noted time point: longitudinal time-point 3. CDR1 is SEHNR, CDR2 FQNEAQ, per germline (reference sequence). The V end lost 5 bases, the J end lost 2 bases, and 12 bases lay between the germline ends. CDR3 length: 14 amino acids. The chain recombines TRBV7-9 with TRBJ1-1; tentatively, D is TRBD1 (6 bases). The sample comprised PBMCs. The sequence came from a female donor with HTLV-1-associated myelopathy (HAM/TSP). CDR3 nucleotide sequence: TGTGCCAGCAGCCAACTCGGGGGCAACACTGAAGCTTTCTTT. Its protein product is CASSQLGGNTEAFF. Complete variable domain (other parts from reference TRBV7-9 and TRBJ1-1): DTGVSQNPRHKITKRGQNVTFRCDPISEHNRLYWYRQTLGQGPEFLTYFQNEAQLEKSRLLSDRFSAERPKGSFSTLEIQRTEQGDSAMYLCASSQLGGNTEAFFGQGTRLTVV.